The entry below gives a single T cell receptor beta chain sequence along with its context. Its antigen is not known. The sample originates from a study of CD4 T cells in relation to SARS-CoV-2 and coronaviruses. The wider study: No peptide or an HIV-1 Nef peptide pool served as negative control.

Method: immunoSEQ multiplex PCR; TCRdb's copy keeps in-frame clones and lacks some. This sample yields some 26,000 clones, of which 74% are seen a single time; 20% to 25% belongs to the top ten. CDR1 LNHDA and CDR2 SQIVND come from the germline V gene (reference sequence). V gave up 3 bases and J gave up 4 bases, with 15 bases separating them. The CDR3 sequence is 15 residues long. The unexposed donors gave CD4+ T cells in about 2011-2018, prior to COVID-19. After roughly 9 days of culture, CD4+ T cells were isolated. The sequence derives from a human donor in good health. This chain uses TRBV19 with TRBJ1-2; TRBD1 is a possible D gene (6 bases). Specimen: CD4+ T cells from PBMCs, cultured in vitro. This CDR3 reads CASSIRGPRFYGYTF. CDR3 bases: TGTGCCAGTAGTATCAGGGGCCCACGCTTCTATGGCTACACCTTC.